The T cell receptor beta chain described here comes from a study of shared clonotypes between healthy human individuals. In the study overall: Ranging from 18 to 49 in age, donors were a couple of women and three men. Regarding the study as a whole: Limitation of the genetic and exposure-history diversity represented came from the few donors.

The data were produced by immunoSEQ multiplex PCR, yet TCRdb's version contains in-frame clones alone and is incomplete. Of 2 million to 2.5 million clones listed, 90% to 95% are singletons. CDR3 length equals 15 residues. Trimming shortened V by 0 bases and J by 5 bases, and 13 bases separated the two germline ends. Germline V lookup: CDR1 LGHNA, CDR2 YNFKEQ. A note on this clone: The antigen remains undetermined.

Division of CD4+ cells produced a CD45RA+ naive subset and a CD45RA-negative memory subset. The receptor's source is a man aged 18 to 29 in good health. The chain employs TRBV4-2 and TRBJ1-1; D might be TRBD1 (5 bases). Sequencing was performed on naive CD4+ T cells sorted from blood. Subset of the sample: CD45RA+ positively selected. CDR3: CASSQDRQGGTEAFF. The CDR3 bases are TGTGCCAGCAGCCAAGATCGCCAGGGAGGAACTGAAGCTTTCTTT.